This is a list of T cell receptor beta chains from one sample in a study of identical twins. TCRdb re-called the 5' RACE reads with MiXCR, one entry per CDR3 protein. In the table there are around 220,000 distinct CDR3 sequences, over 9.5% of which are singletons. Specimen: memory T cells sorted from blood. These receptors all stem from a man aged 50 to 60 in good health. Both conserved end residues are part of each CDR3. D genes are given only for firm matches. The size entry is marked missing in some rows and otherwise reads once, few, many or a size class.

CDR3aa	CDR3nt	v_gene	j_gene	d_gene	abundance
CASRTPGLAREETQYF	TGTGCCAGCAGGACCCCGGGACTAGCGAGAGAAGAGACCCAGTACTTC	TRBV6-1	TRBJ2-5	TRBD2	few
CASSPRLNSGNTIYF	TGTGCCAGCAGCCCCCGTCTTAACTCTGGAAACACCATATATTTT	TRBV11-2	TRBJ1-3	-	many
CASSQDFREAQTQYF	TGCGCCAGCAGCCAAGACTTCAGGGAAGCACAGACCCAGTACTTC	TRBV4-1	TRBJ2-5	-	few
CASSLAWGSEAFF	TGTGCCAGCAGCTTGGCCTGGGGATCTGAAGCTTTCTTT	TRBV5-5	TRBJ1-1	-	many
CASSDGGHGNTIYF	TGTGCCAGCAGTGATGGGGGGCACGGAAACACCATATATTTT	TRBV25-1	TRBJ1-3	-	many
CASSARTDTQYF	TGTGCCAGCAGCGCCCGCACAGATACGCAGTATTTT	TRBV7-9	TRBJ2-3	-	many
CASSTSGIRCEQFF	TGTGCCAGCAGTACTAGCGGGATACGATGTGAGCAGTTCTTC	TRBV6-4	TRBJ2-1	TRBD2	-
CASSVGSGIAKNIQYF	TGTGCCAGCAGCGTGGGTAGCGGAATAGCCAAAAACATTCAGTACTTC	TRBV9	TRBJ2-4	-	-
CATSTPIAGARTDTQYF	TGTGCCACCAGCACCCCAATAGCGGGGGCCCGCACAGATACGCAGTATTTT	TRBV15	TRBJ2-3	TRBD2	many
CASTLRQGLSQPQHF	TGTGCCAGCACTCTCAGACAGGGTTTAAGTCAGCCCCAGCATTTT	TRBV12-3/TRBV12-4	TRBJ1-5	TRBD1	few
CASSYSKGSNQPQHF	TGTGCCAGCAGTTACTCGAAAGGTTCCAATCAGCCCCAGCATTTT	TRBV6-5	TRBJ1-5	-	many
CASSASSNTGELFF	TGTGCCAGCAGCGCGAGCTCGAACACCGGGGAGCTGTTTTTT	TRBV9	TRBJ2-2	-	many
CASSLGQDDEQFF	TGTGCCAGCAGCCTGGGACAGGACGATGAGCAGTTCTTC	TRBV4-2	TRBJ2-1	TRBD1	many
CASSPGLWETQYF	TGTGCCAGCTCACCAGGGCTTTGGGAGACCCAGTACTTC	TRBV18	TRBJ2-5	-	few
CASSYSTLNYGYTF	TGTGCCAGCAGTTACTCGACCCTTAACTATGGCTACACCTTC	TRBV6-2/TRBV6-3	TRBJ1-2	-	-
CSASRRDPITDTQYF	TGCAGTGCTAGTCGGCGGGACCCCATCACAGATACGCAGTATTTT	TRBV20-1	TRBJ2-3	-	many
CASIAGTVPQETQYF	TGTGCCAGCATCGCCGGGACAGTCCCACAAGAGACCCAGTACTTC	TRBV7-8	TRBJ2-5	TRBD1	many
CASRTPPNTGELFF	TGTGCCAGTAGGACTCCGCCGAACACCGGGGAGCTGTTTTTT	TRBV6-1	TRBJ2-2	-	many
CSARRTANYGYTF	TGCAGTGCCCGCCGGACGGCGAACTATGGCTACACCTTC	TRBV20-1	TRBJ1-2	-	many
CASSEETSGEVPDTQYF	TGTGCCAGCAGTGAAGAAACTAGCGGGGAGGTTCCAGATACGCAGTATTTT	TRBV2	TRBJ2-3	TRBD2	-
CASSLGHGRDNEQFF	TGCGCCAGCAGCTTGGGACACGGACGAGACAATGAGCAGTTCTTC	TRBV5-1	TRBJ2-1	-	few
CASSYLAGDSYEQYF	TGCGCCAGCAGTTACCTAGCGGGAGATTCCTACGAGCAGTACTTC	TRBV5-1	TRBJ2-7	TRBD2	many
CASSQTSGSSYNEQFF	TGCGCCAGCAGCCAGACTAGCGGGTCGTCCTACAATGAGCAGTTCTTC	TRBV4-3	TRBJ2-1	TRBD2	many
CASSLDGLNTGELFF	TGTGCCAGCAGCTTGGACGGGTTGAACACCGGGGAGCTGTTTTTT	TRBV7-2	TRBJ2-2	-	few
CASGLTTGQGGVGYTF	TGTGCTAGTGGTTTGACGACGGGACAAGGGGGTGTTGGCTACACCTTC	TRBV12-5	TRBJ1-2	-	many
CASSDRLNYGYTF	TGTGCCAGCAGTGACAGGTTAAACTATGGCTACACCTTC	TRBV6-2/TRBV6-3	TRBJ1-2	-	many
CSASPPGQGGTQYF	TGCAGTGCTAGTCCTCCGGGACAGGGAGGGACCCAGTACTTC	TRBV20-1	TRBJ2-5	TRBD1	many
CASSEGAPTAFF	TGTGCCAGCAGCGAGGGGGCGCCGACAGCTTTCTTT	TRBV6-2/TRBV6-3	TRBJ1-1	TRBD1	-
CASRPTSGIPSYNEQFF	TGTGCCAGCAGGCCGACTAGCGGGATTCCCTCCTACAATGAGCAGTTCTTC	TRBV27	TRBJ2-1	TRBD2	-
CASRPQVGLAENEQFF	TGTGCCAGCCGACCCCAAGTCGGGCTAGCGGAGAATGAGCAGTTCTTC	TRBV7-2	TRBJ2-1	TRBD2	-
CASSSGPGGPSSYEQYF	TGCGCCAGCAGCTCCGGACCGGGGGGGCCTAGCTCCTACGAGCAGTACTTC	TRBV5-1	TRBJ2-7	TRBD2	many
CASSYNRANTGELFF	TGTGCCAGCAGTTACAACAGAGCGAACACCGGGGAGCTGTTTTTT	TRBV6-2/TRBV6-3	TRBJ2-2	-	few
CASSRQTSGANVLTF	TGTGCCAGCAGTCGCCAGACATCTGGGGCCAACGTCCTGACTTTC	TRBV6-1	TRBJ2-6	-	many